The 10 T cell receptor beta chains below all came from one sample that was sequenced in a study of shared clonotypes between healthy human individuals. Profiling relied on immunoSEQ multiplex PCR, and the TCRdb table lists in-frame clones only, not all of them. The sample gives 900,000 to 1,200,000 clones, more than 75% of which show up once; 0.5% to 0.65% is in the top ten. The sequenced material came from memory CD4+ T cells from PBMCs. Subset given: CD45RA-negative fraction. Receptor source: a man aged 18 to 29 in good health. Some clones in this sample may be carry-over from other donors' samples.

This chain uses TRBV2 with TRBJ1-4; D possibly corresponds to TRBD1 (6 bases). V was cut by 10 bases and J by 6 bases, with 15 bases left in between. The germline CDR1 and CDR2 sequences are SNHLY and FYNNEI. This CDR3 has 13 residues. The CDR3 reads CATMDSLDEKLFF. CDR3 nucleotides: TGTGCCACCATGGACAGTCTCGATGAAAAACTGTTTTTT.

The genes are TRBV5-1 and TRBJ2-1; TRBD1 might be the D (5 bases). Germline lookup yields CDR1 SGHRS and CDR2 YFSETQ. V was clipped by 0 bases and J by 6 bases, with 10 bases between them. CDR3 size: 14 residues. The CDR3 coding sequence is TGCGCCAGCAGCTTGGTTCAGGGTGGCAATGAGCAGTTCTTC. Translating gives CASSLVQGGNEQFF.

This sequence joins TRBV27 and TRBJ2-4, with 11 bases aligning to TRBD2. Germline V gene data show CDR1 as MNHEY and CDR2 as SMNVEV (reference sequence). The CDR3 contains 16 residues. Losses at the gene ends were 4 bases for V and 2 bases for J; bases not matched to a gene: 4. Here the CDR3 reads CASSSLAGGTKNIQYF. CDR3 nucleotides: TGTGCCAGCAGTTCTTTAGCGGGAGGGACCAAAAACATTCAGTACTTC.

This clone showed up just once. V gene TRBV28 combines with J gene TRBJ2-7, with TRBD1 matching 8 bases. Unmatched junction bases numbered 7, after V lost 3 bases and J lost 0 bases. Germline V gene sequence: CDR1 MDHEN, CDR2 SYDVKM. CDR3 length: 16 residues. The CDR3 region is CASSFPLQGGSYEQYF. CDR3 coding DNA: TGTGCCAGCAGTTTCCCTCTACAGGGGGGCTCCTACGAGCAGTACTTC.

CDR3 sequence: CASSVSPGLALPYEQYF. CDR3 nucleotide sequence: TGTGCCAGCAGCGTATCGCCTGGGCTAGCTCTCCCCTACGAGCAGTACTTC. The chain combines TRBV9 with TRBJ2-7; D perhaps matches TRBD2 (5 bases). The germline V gene has CDR1 SGDLS and CDR2 YYNGEE. The CDR3 runs 17 residues. Trimming pared 1 base from V and 2 bases from J, leaving 19 bases between.

The chain is built from TRBV6-6 and TRBJ1-2; 8 bases line up with TRBD1. The V gene end was trimmed by 6 bases and the J gene end by 4 bases; junction bases not matched to a gene: 4. This CDR3 is built from 13 residues. Germline loops: CDR1 MNHNY, CDR2 SVGAGI (reference sequence). The CDR3 region has the DNA TGTGCCAGCAGACTGGACAGGGCCTATGGCTACACCTTC. It translates to CASRLDRAYGYTF.

This clone has more than one count but fewer than ten. V is TRBV19 and J is TRBJ1-2, with D unclear. Trimming took 6 bases from V and 7 from J, leaving 18 bases between them. In germline, CDR1 is LNHDA, CDR2 SQIVND (reference sequence). This CDR3 is 14 amino acids long. Written as DNA, the CDR3 is TGTGCCAGTAGACCACAGCTTAATCCATCTGGCTACACCTTC. Amino acids: CASRPQLNPSGYTF. The entire variable domain, with the rest obtained from reference TRBV19 and TRBJ1-2, is as follows: DGGITQSPKYLFRKEGQNVTLSCEQNLNHDAMYWYRQDPGQGLRLIYYSQIVNDFQKGDIAEGYSVSREKKESFPLTVTSAQKNPTAFYLCASRPQLNPSGYTFGSGTRLTVV.

The chain employs TRBV6-5 and TRBJ1-4; D ambiguous. The V and J ends lost 6 bases and 6 bases respectively, with 11 bases between them. Germline assignment: CDR1 MNHEY and CDR2 SVGAGI. The CDR3 has 13 residues. CDR3 sequence reads: CASSRKVDEKLFF. As DNA, the CDR3 is TGTGCCAGCAGCCGTAAGGTCGATGAAAAACTGTTTTTT.

The chain combines TRBV6-5 with TRBJ1-2; no reliable D call. The CDR3 sequence is 12 residues long. In germline, CDR1 is MNHEY, CDR2 SVGAGI. With 9 bases removed from V and 7 bases from J, the gap between germline ends came to 15 bases. CDR3 loop: CASYPGVGGYTF. As DNA, the CDR3 is TGTGCCAGTTACCCAGGAGTTGGTGGCTACACCTTC.

Regarding this clone: This specimen includes other DNA sequences encoding the same CDR3. The V call is TRBV5-1, the J call TRBJ2-5; D unclear. Germline-derived CDR1 and CDR2 are SGHRS and YFSETQ. V was cut by 7 bases and J by 2 bases, with 6 bases left in between. This CDR3 comprises 11 residues. This CDR3 is CASGEQETQYF. The CDR3, as DNA: TGCGCCAGCGGGGAACAAGAGACCCAGTACTTC. The full variable domain, rest sourced from reference TRBV5-1 and TRBJ2-5, is KAGVTQTPRYLIKTRGQQVTLSCSPISGHRSVSWYQQTPGQGLQFLFEYFSETQRNKGNFPGRFSGRQFSNSRSEMNVSTLELGDSALYLCASGEQETQYFGPGTRLLVL.